The following is a T cell receptor (beta chain) sequence with its context. The antigen remains unidentified. A much larger clone lies one base from this, so it may be a read error. This specimen belongs to a study of blood T cells in healthy people across ages. Those donating, healthy Caucasian individuals from Russia, were aged about 6 to 90. Approximately 9.6 milliliters of peripheral blood were drawn from each donor into EDTA-treated tubes. The CDR3 is made up of 16 amino acids. Germline loops: CDR1 SGHRS, CDR2 YFSETQ. Combining a sample-barcoded 5' primer with a J-beta primer mix, a second PCR ran for about 7 to 11 cycles. TCRdb passed the 5' RACE reads through MiXCR, listing each CDR3 protein once. The data show roughly 680,000 distinct CDR3 sequences, with roughly half seen just once and roughly 12% held by the top ten. Study-level findings and limits: Long-lived and aged donors differed, with more naive CD4+ cells and higher diversity in the long-lived. The lack of PBMC sorting stopped any conclusive naive versus antigen-experienced comparison.

This sequence was found in a woman of 80 years or more in good health. The chain is built from TRBV5-1 and TRBJ2-1; 13 nucleotides agree with TRBD2. The J call may be faulty, since TRBJ2-7 better matches the DNA end. The sequenced material came from blood. The CDR3 DNA reads as TGCGCCAGCAGCAGACTAGCGGGAGGCTCCTACAATGAGCAGTACTTC. Its translation is CASSRLAGGSYNEQYF.